These T cell receptor beta chains were read from a single sample in a study of CD8+ T cells in alopecia areata. TCRdb keeps only in-frame clones here, not all; method: immunoSEQ multiplex PCR. The repertoire holds some 190,000 clones, with 60% as singletons. The sample in question was CD4+ T cells sorted from blood, obtained at week 24, from a patient treated with tofacitinib. The receptors derive from a human donor with alopecia areata. CDR3s include the opening cysteine and the closing phenylalanine or tryptophan. Fields, in order: J gene, V gene, clone size, D gene, CDR3 DNA, CDR3 protein. A D gene is named only where the DNA matches it firmly. Only some rows state a clone size, as once, few, many or a class for expanded clones.

TRBJ2-2 | TRBV5-1 | once | . | TGCGCCAGCAGCTTGGGCTCCCCCGGGGAGCTGTTTTTT | CASSLGSPGELFF
TRBJ2-4 | TRBV5-6 | . | . | TGTGCCAGCAGCCATACCGGGACACCTAAAAACATTCAGTACTTC | CASSHTGTPKNIQYF
TRBJ1-4 | TRBV2 | . | . | TGTGCCAGCAGGCAGGAGGAGGAAAAACTGTTTTTT | CASRQEEEKLFF
TRBJ2-7 | TRBV7-9 | . | TRBD1 | TGTGCCAGCAGCCCCGGGACAGTGGGCTACGAGCAGTACTTC | CASSPGTVGYEQYF
TRBJ2-3 | TRBV7-2 | once | TRBD1 | TGTGCCAGCAGCTTAGTGACAGGGAGCACAGATACGCAGTATTTT | CASSLVTGSTDTQYF
TRBJ1-2 | TRBV25-1 | once | TRBD1 | TGTGCCAGCAGTGAATCGAGACAGGGGTATGGCTACACCTTC | CASSESRQGYGYTF
TRBJ1-2 | TRBV30 | . | TRBD1 | TGTGCCTGGACTAGGGGGGACAGCTATGGCTACACCTTC | CAWTRGDSYGYTF
TRBJ1-2 | TRBV13 | . | . | TGTGCCAGCAGCCGAGCTCGGGGGTCCTATGGCTACACCTTC | CASSRARGSYGYTF
TRBJ2-1 | TRBV29-1 | once | TRBD1 | TGCAGCGATAAGTCGGACAGGGAGGCTGAGCAGTTCTTC | CSDKSDREAEQFF
TRBJ2-7 | TRBV2 | . | . | TGTGCCAGCAGTCAACAGGGTTACGAGCAGTACTTC | CASSQQGYEQYF
TRBJ1-5 | TRBV5-6 | . | . | TGTGCCAGCAGCTCTAACACCCGCTCTCAGCCCCAGCATTTT | CASSSNTRSQPQHF
TRBJ2-3 | TRBV29-1 | . | TRBD2 | TGCAGCGTTGAGCGGCCTAGCGGGGGGGCTAGCACAGATACGCAGTATTTT | CSVERPSGGASTDTQYF
TRBJ2-6 | TRBV4-3 | . | . | TGCGCCAGCAGCCCAAATACGATAGCCAACGTCCTGACTTTC | CASSPNTIANVLTF
TRBJ1-5 | TRBV2 | . | . | TGTGCCAGCAGTGTTCCCCGACAGTACTCGTATAGCAATCAGCCCCAGCATTTT | CASSVPRQYSYSNQPQHF
TRBJ2-1 | TRBV29-1 | few | . | TGCAGCGTTGAAGATGTCACTAGCCCCTTATTCTTC | CSVEDVTSPLFF
TRBJ1-1 | TRBV19 | few | . | TGTGCCAGTAGTAGGAACACTGAAGCTTTCTTT | CASSRNTEAFF
TRBJ2-3 | TRBV5-1 | few | . | TGCGCCAGCAGCTTGGGGTATGCGGATGATACGCAGTATTTT | CASSLGYADDTQYF
TRBJ1-2 | TRBV28 | few | TRBD1 | TGTGCCAGCAGAACGGGACAGGCCTATGGCTACACCTTC | CASRTGQAYGYTF
TRBJ2-5 | TRBV6-6 | . | TRBD2 | TGTGCCAGCCTGGGACTAGGGGAGACCCAGTACTTC | CASLGLGETQYF
TRBJ2-5 | TRBV5-1 | . | . | TGCGCCAGCAGCCCAGAGTCGTGGAGGGGGACCCTCGAGACCCAGTACTTC | CASSPESWRGTLETQYF
TRBJ1-1 | TRBV29-1 | . | . | TGCAGCGTTGATCAAACAGGGCTCACTGAAGCTTTCTTT | CSVDQTGLTEAFF
TRBJ1-2 | TRBV5-4 | . | TRBD1 | TGTGCCAGCAGCCTGGACAGGGTGCAGTATGGCTACACCTTC | CASSLDRVQYGYTF
TRBJ1-5 | TRBV6-6 | . | . | TGTGCCAGCAGTCGCGGGGGGGAAACTCAGCCCCAGCATTTT | CASSRGGETQPQHF
TRBJ1-1 | TRBV5-4 | . | . | TGTGCCAGCACAGGTGTTGGTGGCACTGAAGCTTTCTTT | CASTGVGGTEAFF
TRBJ2-7 | TRBV11-2 | . | TRBD2 | TGTGCCAGCAGCTGGGGACTAGCGGGGGACTACGAGCAGTACTTC | CASSWGLAGDYEQYF
TRBJ2-1 | TRBV29-1 | once | TRBD1 | TGCAGCGTTGATCTGACAGGGATCTACAATGAGCAGTTCTTC | CSVDLTGIYNEQFF
TRBJ1-1 | TRBV30 | few | . | TGTGCCTGGATGCGGAACACTGAAGCTTTCTTT | CAWMRNTEAFF
TRBJ1-2 | TRBV19 | . | . | TGTGCCAGTAGTCCGTCGACGGGAAACTATGGCTACACCTTC | CASSPSTGNYGYTF
TRBJ2-1 | TRBV30 | few | . | TGTGCCTGGAGCTCTAGTCACAATGAGCAGTTCTTC | CAWSSSHNEQFF
TRBJ2-6 | TRBV30 | few | . | TGTGCCCGGACAGACCCTGGGGCCAACGTCCTGACTTTC | CARTDPGANVLTF
TRBJ1-5 | TRBV5-4 | . | . | TGTGCCAGCAGCTTCAACGGGGTACGGCAGTATAGCAATCAGCCCCAGCATTTT | CASSFNGVRQYSNQPQHF
TRBJ2-7 | TRBV6-5 | . | . | TGTGCCAGCAGCCAAGGACAGCACTACGAGCAGTACTTC | CASSQGQHYEQYF
TRBJ2-7 | TRBV29-1 | . | TRBD1 | TGCAGCGTTACCGTGACAGGGGGCTACGAGCAGTACTTC | CSVTVTGGYEQYF
TRBJ2-4 | TRBV7-9 | . | . | TGTGCCAGCAGCCTCCAACAGGGCTACATTCAGTACTTC | CASSLQQGYIQYF
TRBJ2-7 | TRBV14 | . | . | TGTGCCAGCAGCCCTAACTCCTACGAGCAGTACTTC | CASSPNSYEQYF
TRBJ1-2 | TRBV12-5 | . | . | TGTGCTAGTGGTTCTCCGGACATAGGCTACACCTTC | CASGSPDIGYTF
TRBJ2-7 | TRBV27 | . | TRBD1 | TGTGCCAGCAGTTTGCGTCAGGGGGAACCCTACGAGCAGTACTTC | CASSLRQGEPYEQYF
TRBJ2-1 | TRBV2 | . | . | TGTGCCAGCAGGCCCGGACAGAGAGTAAATGAGCAGTTCTTC | CASRPGQRVNEQFF
TRBJ2-1 | TRBV11-2 | . | . | TGTGCCAGCAGCTTAGATAGGGGGACGTACAATGAGCAGTTCTTC | CASSLDRGTYNEQFF
TRBJ1-1 | TRBV30 | . | . | TGTGCCTGGAGTGTCGGGGGTCTTTCCCCTGAAGCTTTCTTT | CAWSVGGLSPEAFF
TRBJ2-4 | TRBV29-1 | few | . | TGCAGCGTGGGGAGCAGACTAGCCAAAAACATTCAGTACTTC | CSVGSRLAKNIQYF
TRBJ1-1 | TRBV29-1 | . | . | TGCAGCGTTGGAGAGAAATCTGAAGCTTTCTTT | CSVGEKSEAFF
TRBJ2-2 | TRBV29-1 | . | . | TGCAGCGTTGAAGAGAACACCGGGGAGCTGTTTTTT | CSVEENTGELFF
TRBJ2-1 | TRBV6-5 | . | TRBD1 | TGTGCCAGCAGTGAGGACAGGGACAGCAATGAGCAGTTCTTC | CASSEDRDSNEQFF
TRBJ1-3 | TRBV23-1 | few | . | TGCGCCGTCGGGGATCTACCTGGAAACACCATATATTTT | CAVGDLPGNTIYF
TRBJ2-2 | TRBV4-2 | . | TRBD2 | TGTGCCAGCAGCACCCTAGCGGGGGGGCCGGACGGGGAGCTGTTTTTT | CASSTLAGGPDGELFF
TRBJ2-7 | TRBV11-1 | . | . | TGTGCCAGCAGCTTAAGGAAGGACAGATTCGTCGAGCAGTACTTC | CASSLRKDRFVEQYF
TRBJ2-2 | TRBV25-1 | . | . | TGTGCCAGCAGTGAATGGCAGGTCGGCGGGGAGCTGTTTTTT | CASSEWQVGGELFF
TRBJ1-1 | TRBV30 | . | . | TGTGCCTGGAGTGTACGGAGGTTTGCGGAGAGGAACACTGAAGCTTTCTTT | CAWSVRRFAERNTEAFF
TRBJ2-2 | TRBV2 | . | . | TGTGCCAGCAGGAGAGGGCCCGGGGAGCTGTTTTTT | CASRRGPGELFF
TRBJ2-3 | TRBV29-1 | . | TRBD2 | TGCAGCGTTGAAAATCGAGCGGGGGGCCCAGATACGCAGTATTTT | CSVENRAGGPDTQYF
TRBJ1-6 | TRBV6-1 | . | . | TGTGCCAGCAGTGAAGAGTATTCACCCCTCCACTTT | CASSEEYSPLHF
TRBJ2-7 | TRBV28 | few | TRBD1 | TGTGCCAGCAGTTCACCCGGGACAGAGATTCCCTACGAGCAGTACTTC | CASSSPGTEIPYEQYF
TRBJ2-3 | TRBV9 | . | TRBD2 | TGTGCCAGCAGTTTAGAAGGGACTAGGCCTACAGATACGCAGTATTTT | CASSLEGTRPTDTQYF